This T cell receptor beta chain was identified during a study of blood T cell repertoires in COVID-19. One Seattle source followed patients from active infection through their disease course. The germline gives CDR1 SNHLY, CDR2 FYNNEI. There are 13 residues in the CDR3. Trimming left V 6 bases short and J 5 bases short, with 11 bases between. Produced via immunoSEQ multiplex PCR; TCRdb's table is partial and in-frame only. The sample has fewer than 600,000 clones, about 88% seen once. The receptor was isolated from a young man with COVID-19, enrolled during active disease. Sequences were obtained from peripheral blood. V and J are TRBV2 and TRBJ1-5, with D tentatively TRBD1 (6 bases). This CDR3 reads CASSPKGDQPQHF. In nucleotides, the CDR3 is TGTGCCAGCAGCCCTAAGGGGGATCAGCCCCAGCATTTT.